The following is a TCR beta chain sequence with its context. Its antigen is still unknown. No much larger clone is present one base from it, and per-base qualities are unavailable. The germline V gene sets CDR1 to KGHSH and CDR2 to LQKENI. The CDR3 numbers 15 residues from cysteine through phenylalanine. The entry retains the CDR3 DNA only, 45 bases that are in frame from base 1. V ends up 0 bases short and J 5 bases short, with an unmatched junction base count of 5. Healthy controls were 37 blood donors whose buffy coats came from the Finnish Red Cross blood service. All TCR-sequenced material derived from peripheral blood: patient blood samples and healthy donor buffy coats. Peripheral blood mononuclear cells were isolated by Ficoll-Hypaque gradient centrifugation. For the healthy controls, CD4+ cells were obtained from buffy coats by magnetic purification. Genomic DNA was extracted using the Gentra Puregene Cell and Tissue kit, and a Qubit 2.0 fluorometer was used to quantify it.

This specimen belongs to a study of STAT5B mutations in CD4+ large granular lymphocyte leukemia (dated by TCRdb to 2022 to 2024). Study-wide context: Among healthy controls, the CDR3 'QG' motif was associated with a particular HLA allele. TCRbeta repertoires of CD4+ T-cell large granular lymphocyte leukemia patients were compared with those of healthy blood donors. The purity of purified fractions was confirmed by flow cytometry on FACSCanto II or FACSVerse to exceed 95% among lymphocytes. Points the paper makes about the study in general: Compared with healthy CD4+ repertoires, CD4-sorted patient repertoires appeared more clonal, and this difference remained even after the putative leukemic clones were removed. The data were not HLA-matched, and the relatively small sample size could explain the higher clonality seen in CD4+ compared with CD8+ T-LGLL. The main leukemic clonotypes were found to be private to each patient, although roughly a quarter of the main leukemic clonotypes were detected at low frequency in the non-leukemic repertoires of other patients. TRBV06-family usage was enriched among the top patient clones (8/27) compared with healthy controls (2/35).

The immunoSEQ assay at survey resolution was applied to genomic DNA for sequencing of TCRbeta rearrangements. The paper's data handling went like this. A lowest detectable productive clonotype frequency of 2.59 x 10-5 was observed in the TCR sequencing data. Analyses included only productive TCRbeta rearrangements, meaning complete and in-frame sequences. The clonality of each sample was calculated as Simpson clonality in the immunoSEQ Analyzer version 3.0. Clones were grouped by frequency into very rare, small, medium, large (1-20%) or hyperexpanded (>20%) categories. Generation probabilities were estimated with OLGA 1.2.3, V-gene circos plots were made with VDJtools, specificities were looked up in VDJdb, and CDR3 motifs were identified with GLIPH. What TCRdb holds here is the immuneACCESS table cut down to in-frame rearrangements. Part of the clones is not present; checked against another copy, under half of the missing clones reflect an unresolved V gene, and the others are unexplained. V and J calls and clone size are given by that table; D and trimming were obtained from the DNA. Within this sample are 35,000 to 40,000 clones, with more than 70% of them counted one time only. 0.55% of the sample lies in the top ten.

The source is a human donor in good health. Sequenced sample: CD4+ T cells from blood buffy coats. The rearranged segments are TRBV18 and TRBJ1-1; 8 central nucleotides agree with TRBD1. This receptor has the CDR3 CASSPPTGVGTEAFF. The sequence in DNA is TGTGCCAGCTCACCACCGACAGGGGTAGGAACTGAAGCTTTCTTT.